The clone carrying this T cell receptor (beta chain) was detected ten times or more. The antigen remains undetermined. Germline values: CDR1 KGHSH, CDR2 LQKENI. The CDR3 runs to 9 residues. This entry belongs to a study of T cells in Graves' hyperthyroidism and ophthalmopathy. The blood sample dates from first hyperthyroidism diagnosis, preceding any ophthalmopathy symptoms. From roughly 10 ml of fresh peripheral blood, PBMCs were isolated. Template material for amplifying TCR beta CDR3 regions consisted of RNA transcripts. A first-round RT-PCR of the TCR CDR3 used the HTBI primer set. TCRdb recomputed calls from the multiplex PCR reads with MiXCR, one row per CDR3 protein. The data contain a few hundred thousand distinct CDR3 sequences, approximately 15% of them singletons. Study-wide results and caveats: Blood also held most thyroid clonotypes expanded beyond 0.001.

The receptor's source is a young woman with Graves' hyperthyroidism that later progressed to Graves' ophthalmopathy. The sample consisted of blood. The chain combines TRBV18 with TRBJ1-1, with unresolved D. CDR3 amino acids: CAKNTEAFF. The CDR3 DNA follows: TGTGCTAAGAACACTGAAGCTTTCTTT.